Listed below are T cell receptor beta chains from one sample, sequenced in a study of T cells after yellow fever vaccination. One entry per CDR3 protein, called by TCRdb with MiXCR from the 5' RACE reads. The sample consists of some 350,000 distinct CDR3 sequences, about 9.5% of them appearing once. The specimen comprised PBMCs, sampled on the day of the first yellow fever vaccination. The source of these receptors is a man aged 18 to 29 who received the YFV17D yellow fever vaccine. The CDR3 runs from the conserved cysteine through the conserved F or W. Each record gives: V gene, clone size, J gene, D gene, CDR3 DNA, CDR3 protein. D genes are given only for firm matches. Where a row states a size, it is once, few, many or the class of an expanded clone; other rows omit it.

V: TRBV12-3/TRBV12-4
size: NA
J: TRBJ1-5
D: TRBD1
DNA: TGTGCCAGCAGTGGCACAGGGGGCGATCAGCCCCAGCATTTT
CDR3: CASSGTGGDQPQHF

V: TRBV5-5
size: many
J: TRBJ1-1
D: NA
DNA: TGTGCCAGCAGCTTGGTGGGGGGCAACACTGAAGCTTTCTTT
CDR3: CASSLVGGNTEAFF

V: TRBV18
size: NA
J: TRBJ2-1
D: TRBD1
DNA: TGTGCCAGCTCACCACCACAGGGGGCGTCAGGTAATGAGCAGTTCTTC
CDR3: CASSPPQGASGNEQFF

V: TRBV3-1
size: NA
J: TRBJ2-3
D: TRBD2
DNA: TGTGCCAGCAGTTTAAGAGCGGGGGGGTTCGGAACCACAGATACGCAGTATTTT
CDR3: CASSLRAGGFGTTDTQYF

V: TRBV7-2
size: many
J: TRBJ2-1
D: NA
DNA: TGTGCCAGCAGCTTAAAAAGTAGAAATGAGCAGTTCTTC
CDR3: CASSLKSRNEQFF

V: TRBV10-3
size: few
J: TRBJ1-6
D: NA
DNA: TGTGCCATCAGTGGGGATCAGGGAATTTCACCCCTCCACTTT
CDR3: CAISGDQGISPLHF

V: TRBV7-6
size: NA
J: TRBJ2-2
D: NA
DNA: TGTGCCAGCAGCTTTGGGGATTGGGGCGGGGAGCTGTTTTTT
CDR3: CASSFGDWGGELFF

V: TRBV24-1
size: NA
J: TRBJ2-1
D: NA
DNA: TGTGCCACCAGTGATTTTAACGAGCCCAATGAGCAGTTCTTC
CDR3: CATSDFNEPNEQFF

V: TRBV6-2/TRBV6-3
size: few
J: TRBJ2-3
D: NA
DNA: TGTGCCAGCAGCCCCATGTGGGGCCGAGATACGCAGTATTTT
CDR3: CASSPMWGRDTQYF

V: TRBV6-5
size: few
J: TRBJ1-1
D: TRBD1
DNA: TGTGCCAGCAGTAGAGAGACAGGGGTTAACACTGAAGCTTTCTTT
CDR3: CASSRETGVNTEAFF

V: TRBV7-2
size: many
J: TRBJ1-6
D: TRBD1
DNA: TGTGCCAGCAGCTCCGGGACAGGGCAACGACCCCTCCACTTT
CDR3: CASSSGTGQRPLHF

V: TRBV19
size: NA
J: TRBJ2-6
D: NA
DNA: TGTGCCAGTCGTAGGGACACCTACTCCGGGGCCAACGTCCTGACTTTC
CDR3: CASRRDTYSGANVLTF

V: TRBV4-3
size: few
J: TRBJ2-5
D: NA
DNA: TGCGCCAGCAGCCAAGTTGGAGGGGGGGTTGAGACCCAGTACTTC
CDR3: CASSQVGGGVETQYF

V: TRBV29-1
size: NA
J: TRBJ2-3
D: NA
DNA: TGCAGCGTTGAAGACGGGGCAGGGCTTACGCAGTATTTT
CDR3: CSVEDGAGLTQYF

V: TRBV20-1
size: few
J: TRBJ2-1
D: TRBD1
DNA: TGCAGTGCTAGAGAGTTAGGGGGCGTTGTAGGGGAGCAGTTCTTC
CDR3: CSARELGGVVGEQFF

V: TRBV29-1
size: few
J: TRBJ2-1
D: NA
DNA: TGCAGCGCAGACAGTTACGGTGAGCAGTTCTTC
CDR3: CSADSYGEQFF

V: TRBV5-4
size: few
J: TRBJ2-1
D: NA
DNA: TGTGCCAGCAGTAGCGCATTAAGTAGATCCTACAATGAGCAGTTCTTC
CDR3: CASSSALSRSYNEQFF

V: TRBV12-3/TRBV12-4
size: NA
J: TRBJ1-1
D: TRBD1
DNA: TGTGCCAGCACTCTTAGGGCCAGGGGGCGGGGTGAAGCTTTCTTT
CDR3: CASTLRARGRGEAFF

V: TRBV11-2
size: few
J: TRBJ2-6
D: TRBD1
DNA: TGTGCCAGCACTCAGGGGGTCGGGGCCAACGTCCTGACTTTC
CDR3: CASTQGVGANVLTF

V: TRBV20-1
size: few
J: TRBJ2-7
D: TRBD1
DNA: TGCAGTGCGAGATCGGGACAGGGTTACGAGCAGTACTTC
CDR3: CSARSGQGYEQYF

V: TRBV7-2
size: few
J: TRBJ1-1
D: NA
DNA: TGTGCCAGCAGCCCGACCGGGAGCGTGAACACTGAAGCTTTCTTT
CDR3: CASSPTGSVNTEAFF

V: TRBV2
size: few
J: TRBJ2-1
D: TRBD2
DNA: TGTGCCACCGCCCTCGGGGGGTTGGTCAATGAGCAGTTCTTC
CDR3: CATALGGLVNEQFF

V: TRBV6-2/TRBV6-3
size: few
J: TRBJ2-7
D: NA
DNA: TGTGCCAGCAGTTACCCACCGGCCAGGGGGGATGAGCAGTACTTC
CDR3: CASSYPPARGDEQYF

V: TRBV7-2
size: NA
J: TRBJ2-7
D: TRBD1
DNA: TGTGCCAGCAGCCCGAACAGGGGGAGGAGCTCCTACGAGCAGTACTTC
CDR3: CASSPNRGRSSYEQYF

V: TRBV6-6
size: few
J: TRBJ1-1
D: NA
DNA: TGTGCCAGCAGTTACGTCCGGGACGGTGAAGCTTTCTTT
CDR3: CASSYVRDGEAFF

V: TRBV5-1
size: many
J: TRBJ2-5
D: TRBD1
DNA: TGCGCCAGCAGCAAAGGACAGGGCTTAGAGACCCAGTACTTC
CDR3: CASSKGQGLETQYF

V: TRBV11-1
size: NA
J: TRBJ2-1
D: TRBD2
DNA: TGTGCCAGCAGCTCCCTAGCGGGGGGGCCCGAGCAGTTCTTC
CDR3: CASSSLAGGPEQFF

V: TRBV20-1
size: NA
J: TRBJ2-1
D: TRBD2
DNA: TGCAGAAAGGGACTAGCGGACCGCTCCTACAATGAGCAGTTCTTC
CDR3: CRKGLADRSYNEQFF

V: TRBV9
size: NA
J: TRBJ1-1
D: NA
DNA: TGTGCCAGCAGCGTAGATGGAACAGGGAACACTGAAGCTTTCTTT
CDR3: CASSVDGTGNTEAFF

V: TRBV4-1
size: NA
J: TRBJ2-7
D: NA
DNA: TGCGCCAGCAGCCAAGTGTACAGGACAGCAGCCTCCTACGAGCAGTACTTC
CDR3: CASSQVYRTAASYEQYF

V: TRBV20-1
size: NA
J: TRBJ1-6
D: TRBD1
DNA: TGCAGTGCTCCCCGACAGGGATCGCCTAATTCACCCCTCCACTTT
CDR3: CSAPRQGSPNSPLHF

V: TRBV29-1
size: few
J: TRBJ2-2
D: NA
DNA: TGCAGCGTTGAAGGGGGCGGGGAGCTGTTTTTT
CDR3: CSVEGGGELFF

V: TRBV6-1
size: many
J: TRBJ2-2
D: NA
DNA: TGTGCCAGCAGTGTGATCGGGGGCATCACCGGGGAGCTGTTTTTT
CDR3: CASSVIGGITGELFF

V: TRBV6-1
size: NA
J: TRBJ2-1
D: NA
DNA: TGTGCCAGCAGCAAGGGTTCCTTTTTGGGCAATGAGCAGTTCTTC
CDR3: CASSKGSFLGNEQFF

V: TRBV20-1
size: NA
J: TRBJ2-3
D: TRBD1
DNA: TGCAGTGCTCGGACAGGGGGGATGGGAGATACGCAGTATTTT
CDR3: CSARTGGMGDTQYF

V: TRBV18
size: NA
J: TRBJ1-6
D: TRBD1
DNA: TGTGCCAGCTCACCATCGGGACAGAGCTCCTATAATTCACCCCTCCACTTT
CDR3: CASSPSGQSSYNSPLHF

V: TRBV7-6
size: many
J: TRBJ2-3
D: NA
DNA: TGTGCCAGCAGCTTAGACGGAAGGCCAGATACGCAGTATTTT
CDR3: CASSLDGRPDTQYF

V: TRBV5-1
size: few
J: TRBJ2-1
D: NA
DNA: TGCGCCAGCAGCTTAGGTGGGTTGGGATGGGCGAATGAGCAGTTCTTC
CDR3: CASSLGGLGWANEQFF

V: TRBV12-3/TRBV12-4
size: many
J: TRBJ1-2
D: NA
DNA: TGTGCCAGCGAGGGGGTGAATGGCTACACCTTC
CDR3: CASEGVNGYTF

V: TRBV20-1
size: few
J: TRBJ2-1
D: NA
DNA: TGCAGTGCGTGGTACGGGGCTCACAATGAGCAGTTCTTC
CDR3: CSAWYGAHNEQFF

V: TRBV4-1
size: NA
J: TRBJ1-1
D: NA
DNA: TGCGCCAGCAGCCAAGAGAGGGCGGAGGGGACTGAAGCTTTCTTT
CDR3: CASSQERAEGTEAFF

V: TRBV6-2/TRBV6-3
size: few
J: TRBJ1-5
D: NA
DNA: TGTGCCAGCACCTCTCGACAGTATGATCAGCCCCAGCATTTT
CDR3: CASTSRQYDQPQHF